What follows describes a single T cell receptor beta chain. Libraries were prepared by immunoSEQ multiplex PCR; TCRdb keeps only in-frame clonotypes and omits some of them. The sample holds hundreds of thousands of clones; 95% to 98% are singletons and the top ten take 0.3%. As defined, naive CD8 cells were CD45RO-negative and positively selected for CCR7, with terminally differentiated effector memory CD45RA+ cells excluded. These data come from a study of shared clonotypes between healthy human individuals. The V and J ends lost 0 bases and 8 bases, in that order; junction bases with no gene match: 11. The CDR3 sequence is 18 residues long. Germline V gene data show CDR1 as SGHNT and CDR2 as YENEEA.

This chain connects TRBV11-3 to TRBJ2-2, with 11 bases lining up with TRBD2. The receptor comes from a man between 25 and 39 years old in good health. The sequenced material came from naive CD8+ T cells sorted from blood. In DNA, the CDR3 is TGTGCCAGCAGCTTAGATGGTTTCACTAGCGGGAGCTCAGGGGAGCTGTTTTTT. The encoded protein is CASSLDGFTSGSSGELFF. The variable domain in full, completed from reference TRBV11-3 and TRBJ2-2, reads EAGVVQSPRYKIIEKKQPVAFWCNPISGHNTLYWYLQNLGQGPELLIRYENEEAVDDSQLPKDRFSAERLKGVDSTLKIQPAELGDSAVYLCASSLDGFTSGSSGELFFGEGSRLTVL.